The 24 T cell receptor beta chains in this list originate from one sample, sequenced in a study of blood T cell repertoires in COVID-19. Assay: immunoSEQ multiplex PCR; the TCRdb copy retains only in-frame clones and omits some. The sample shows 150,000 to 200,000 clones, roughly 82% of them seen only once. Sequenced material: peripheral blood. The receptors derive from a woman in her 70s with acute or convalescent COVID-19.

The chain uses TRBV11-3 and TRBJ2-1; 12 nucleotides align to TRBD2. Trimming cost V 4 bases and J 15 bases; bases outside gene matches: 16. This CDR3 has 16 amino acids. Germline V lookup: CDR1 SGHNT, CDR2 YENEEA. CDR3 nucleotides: TGTGCCAGCAGCTCTCCTCGACTAGCGGGGGAGACGCGACCGTTCTTC. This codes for CASSSPRLAGETRPFF.

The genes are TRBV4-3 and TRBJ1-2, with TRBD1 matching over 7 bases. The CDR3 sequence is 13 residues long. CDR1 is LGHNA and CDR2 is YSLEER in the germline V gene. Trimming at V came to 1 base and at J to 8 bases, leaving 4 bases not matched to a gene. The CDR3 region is CASSQALGGGYTF. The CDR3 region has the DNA TGCGCCAGCAGCCAAGCGTTAGGGGGCGGCTACACCTTC.

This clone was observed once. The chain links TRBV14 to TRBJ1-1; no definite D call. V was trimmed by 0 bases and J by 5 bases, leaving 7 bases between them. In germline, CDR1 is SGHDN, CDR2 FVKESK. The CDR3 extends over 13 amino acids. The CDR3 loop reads CASSQERVTEAFF. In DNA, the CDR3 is TGTGCCAGCAGCCAAGAACGGGTTACTGAAGCTTTCTTT. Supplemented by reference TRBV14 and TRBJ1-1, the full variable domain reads EAGVTQFPSHSVIEKGQTVTLRCDPISGHDNLYWYRRVMGKEIKFLLHFVKESKQDESGMPNNRFLAERTGGTYSTLKVQPAELEDSGVYFCASSQERVTEAFFGQGTRLTVV.

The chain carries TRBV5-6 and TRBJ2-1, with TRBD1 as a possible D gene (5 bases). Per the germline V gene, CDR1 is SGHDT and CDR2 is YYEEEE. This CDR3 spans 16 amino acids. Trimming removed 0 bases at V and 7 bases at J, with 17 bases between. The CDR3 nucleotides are TGTGCCAGCAGCTTGGGGCAGGGTTTATCTTCTAATGAGCAGTTCTTC. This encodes CASSLGQGLSSNEQFF.

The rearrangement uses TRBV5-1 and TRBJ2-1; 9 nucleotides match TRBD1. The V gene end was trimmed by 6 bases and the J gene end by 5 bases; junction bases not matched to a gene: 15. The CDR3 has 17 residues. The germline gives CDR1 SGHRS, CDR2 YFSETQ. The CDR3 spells CASTPDRGVFGHNEQFF. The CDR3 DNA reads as TGCGCCAGCACCCCGGACAGGGGTGTCTTCGGTCACAATGAGCAGTTCTTC.

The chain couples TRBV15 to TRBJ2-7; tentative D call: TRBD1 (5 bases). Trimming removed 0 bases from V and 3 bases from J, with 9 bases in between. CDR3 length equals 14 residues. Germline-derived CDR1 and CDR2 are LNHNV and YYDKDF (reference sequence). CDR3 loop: CATSRDFQGYEQYF. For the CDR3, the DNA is TGTGCCACCAGCAGAGATTTTCAGGGCTACGAGCAGTACTTC.

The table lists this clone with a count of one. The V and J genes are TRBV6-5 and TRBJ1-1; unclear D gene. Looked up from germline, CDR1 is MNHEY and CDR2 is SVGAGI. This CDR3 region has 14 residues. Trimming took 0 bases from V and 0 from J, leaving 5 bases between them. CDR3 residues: CASSYSVLNTEAFF. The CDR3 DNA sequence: TGTGCCAGCAGTTACTCCGTCCTGAACACTGAAGCTTTCTTT.

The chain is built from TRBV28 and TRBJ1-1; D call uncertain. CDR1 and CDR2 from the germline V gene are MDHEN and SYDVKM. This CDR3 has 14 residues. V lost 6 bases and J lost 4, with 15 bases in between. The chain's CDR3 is CASSRYGIGTEAFF. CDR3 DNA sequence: TGTGCCAGCAGCCGTTACGGGATTGGCACTGAAGCTTTCTTT. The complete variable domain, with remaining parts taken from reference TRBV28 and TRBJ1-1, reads DVKVTQSSRYLVKRTGEKVFLECVQDMDHENMFWYRQDPGLGLRLIYFSYDVKMKEKGDIPEGYSVSREKKERFSLILESASTNQTSMYLCASSRYGIGTEAFFGQGTRLTVV.

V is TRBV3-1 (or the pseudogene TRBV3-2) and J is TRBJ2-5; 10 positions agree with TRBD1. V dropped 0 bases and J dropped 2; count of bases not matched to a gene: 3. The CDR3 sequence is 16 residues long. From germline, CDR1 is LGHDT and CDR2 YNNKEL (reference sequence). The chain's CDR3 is CASSQEPGQGQETQYF. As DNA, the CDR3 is TGTGCCAGCAGCCAAGAACCGGGACAGGGGCAAGAGACCCAGTACTTC.

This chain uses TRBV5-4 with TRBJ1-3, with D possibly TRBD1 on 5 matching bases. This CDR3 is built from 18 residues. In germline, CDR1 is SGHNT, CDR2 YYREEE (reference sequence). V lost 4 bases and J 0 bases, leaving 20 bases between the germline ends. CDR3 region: CASSPKPLQAISGNTIYF. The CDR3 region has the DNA TGTGCCAGCAGCCCAAAGCCCCTACAGGCGATCTCTGGAAACACCATATATTTT. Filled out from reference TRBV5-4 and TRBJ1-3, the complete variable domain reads ETGVTQSPTHLIKTRGQQVTLRCSSQSGHNTVSWYQQALGQGPQFIFQYYREEENGRGNFPPRFSGLQFPNYSSELNVNALELDDSALYLCASSPKPLQAISGNTIYFGEGSWLTVV.

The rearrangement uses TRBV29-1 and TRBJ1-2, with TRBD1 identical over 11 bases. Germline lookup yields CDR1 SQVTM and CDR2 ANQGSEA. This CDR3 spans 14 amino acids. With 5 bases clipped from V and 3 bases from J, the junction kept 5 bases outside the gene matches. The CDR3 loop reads CSVWTGGAHYGYTF. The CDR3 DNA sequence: TGCAGCGTTTGGACAGGGGGCGCTCACTATGGCTACACCTTC.

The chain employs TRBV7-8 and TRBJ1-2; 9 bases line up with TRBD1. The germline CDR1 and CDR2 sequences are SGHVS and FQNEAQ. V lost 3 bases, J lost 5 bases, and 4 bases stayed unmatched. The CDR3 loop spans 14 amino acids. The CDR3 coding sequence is TGTGCCAGCAGCTTCCGGGACAGGGTTTATGGCTACACCTTC. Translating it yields CASSFRDRVYGYTF.

The CDR3 nucleotides are TGTGCCAGTAGAAAGGACAACTCCTACAATGAGCAGTTCTTC. It yields the protein CASRKDNSYNEQFF. The J gene is TRBJ2-1, the V gene TRBV19; a possible D gene is TRBD1 (5 bases). The CDR3 is made up of 14 amino acids. Trimming pared 6 bases from V and 0 bases from J, leaving 9 bases between. Germline values: CDR1 LNHDA, CDR2 SQIVND (reference sequence).

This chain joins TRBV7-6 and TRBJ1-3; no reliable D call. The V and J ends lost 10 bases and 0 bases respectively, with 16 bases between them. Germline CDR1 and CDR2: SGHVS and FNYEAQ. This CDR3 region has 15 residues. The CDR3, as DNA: TGTGCCACCACCGCTGATCCGAGCTCTGGAAACACCATATATTTT. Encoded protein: CATTADPSSGNTIYF.

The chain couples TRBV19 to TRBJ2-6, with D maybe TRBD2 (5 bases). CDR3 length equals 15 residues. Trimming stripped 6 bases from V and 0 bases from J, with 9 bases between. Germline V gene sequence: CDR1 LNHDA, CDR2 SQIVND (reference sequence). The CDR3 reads CASSRGSSGANVLTF. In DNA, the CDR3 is TGTGCCAGTAGCAGAGGGAGCTCTGGGGCCAACGTCCTGACTTTC.

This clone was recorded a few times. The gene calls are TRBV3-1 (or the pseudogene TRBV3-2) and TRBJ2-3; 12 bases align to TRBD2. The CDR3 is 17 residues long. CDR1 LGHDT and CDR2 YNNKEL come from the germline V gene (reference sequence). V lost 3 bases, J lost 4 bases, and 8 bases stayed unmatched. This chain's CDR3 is CASSHSLAGGRPDTQYF. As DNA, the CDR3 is TGTGCCAGCAGCCATTCTCTAGCGGGGGGGCGTCCAGATACGCAGTATTTT.

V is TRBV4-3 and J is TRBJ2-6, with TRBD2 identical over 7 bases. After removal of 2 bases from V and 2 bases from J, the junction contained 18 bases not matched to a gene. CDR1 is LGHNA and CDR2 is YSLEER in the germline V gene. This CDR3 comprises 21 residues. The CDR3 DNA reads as TGCGCCAGCAGCCAAAGAGAGTCTAGCGGCCGACCTTCCGCTGGGGCCAACGTCCTGACTTTC. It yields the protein CASSQRESSGRPSAGANVLTF.

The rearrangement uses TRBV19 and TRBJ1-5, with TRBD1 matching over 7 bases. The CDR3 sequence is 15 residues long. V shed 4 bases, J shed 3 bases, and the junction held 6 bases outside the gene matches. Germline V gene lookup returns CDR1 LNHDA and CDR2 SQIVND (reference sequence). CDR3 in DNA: TGTGCCAGTAGTACTTCCGGACAGGCCAATCAGCCCCAGCATTTT. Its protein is CASSTSGQANQPQHF.

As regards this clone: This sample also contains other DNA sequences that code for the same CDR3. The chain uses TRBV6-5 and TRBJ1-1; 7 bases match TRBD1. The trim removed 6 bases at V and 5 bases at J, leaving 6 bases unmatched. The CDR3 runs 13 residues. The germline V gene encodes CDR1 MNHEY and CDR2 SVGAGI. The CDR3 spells CASSRTGGTEAFF. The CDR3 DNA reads TGTGCCAGCAGCAGGACAGGCGGGACTGAAGCTTTCTTT.

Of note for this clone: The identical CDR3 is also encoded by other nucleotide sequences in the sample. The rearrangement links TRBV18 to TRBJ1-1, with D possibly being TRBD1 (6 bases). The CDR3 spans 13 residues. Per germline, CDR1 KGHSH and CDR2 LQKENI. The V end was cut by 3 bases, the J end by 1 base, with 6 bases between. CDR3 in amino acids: CASSPTGNTEAFF. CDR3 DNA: TGTGCCAGCTCACCGACAGGGAACACTGAAGCTTTCTTT.

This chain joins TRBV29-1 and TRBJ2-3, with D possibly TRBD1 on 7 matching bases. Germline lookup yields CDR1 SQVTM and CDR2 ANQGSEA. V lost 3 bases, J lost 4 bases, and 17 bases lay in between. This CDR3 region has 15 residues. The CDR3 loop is CSVEIQGGFADTQYF. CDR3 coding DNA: TGCAGCGTTGAGATCCAGGGGGGTTTTGCAGATACGCAGTATTTT.

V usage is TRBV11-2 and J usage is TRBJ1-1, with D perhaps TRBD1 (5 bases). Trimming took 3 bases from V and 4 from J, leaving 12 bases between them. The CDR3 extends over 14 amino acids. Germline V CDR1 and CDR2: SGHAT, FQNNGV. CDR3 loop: CASSFGGRVTEAFF. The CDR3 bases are TGTGCCAGCAGCTTCGGGGGGAGGGTCACTGAAGCTTTCTTT. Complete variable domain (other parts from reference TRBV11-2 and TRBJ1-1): EAGVAQSPRYKIIEKRQSVAFWCNPISGHATLYWYQQILGQGPKLLIQFQNNGVVDDSQLPKDRFSAERLKGVDSTLKIQPAKLEDSAVYLCASSFGGRVTEAFFGQGTRLTVV.

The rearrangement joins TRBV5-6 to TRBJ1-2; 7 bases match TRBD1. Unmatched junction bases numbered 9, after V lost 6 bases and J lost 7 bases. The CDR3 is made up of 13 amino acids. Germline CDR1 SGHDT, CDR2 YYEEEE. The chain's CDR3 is CASTRGRGTGYTF. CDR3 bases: TGTGCCAGCACTCGGGGCAGGGGGACTGGCTACACCTTC.

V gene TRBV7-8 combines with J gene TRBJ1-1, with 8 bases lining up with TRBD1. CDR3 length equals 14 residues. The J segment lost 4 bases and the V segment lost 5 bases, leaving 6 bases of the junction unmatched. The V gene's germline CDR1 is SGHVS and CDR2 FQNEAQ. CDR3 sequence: CASSDLDRATEAFF. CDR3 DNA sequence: TGTGCCAGCAGCGACTTGGACAGGGCCACTGAAGCTTTCTTT.